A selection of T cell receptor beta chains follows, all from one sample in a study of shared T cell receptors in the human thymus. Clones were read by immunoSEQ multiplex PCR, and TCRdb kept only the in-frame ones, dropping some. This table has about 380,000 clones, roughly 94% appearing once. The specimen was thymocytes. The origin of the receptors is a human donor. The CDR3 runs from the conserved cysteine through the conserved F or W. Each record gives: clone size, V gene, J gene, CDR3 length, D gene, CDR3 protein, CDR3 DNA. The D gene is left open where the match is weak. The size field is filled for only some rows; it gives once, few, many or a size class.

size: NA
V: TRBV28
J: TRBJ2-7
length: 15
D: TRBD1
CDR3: CASTHRDRDLYEQYF
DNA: TGTGCCAGCACCCACCGGGACAGGGATTTATACGAGCAGTACTTC

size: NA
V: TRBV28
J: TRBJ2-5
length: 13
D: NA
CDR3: CASSDPGSKTQYF
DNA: TGTGCCAGCAGTGACCCCGGCTCAAAGACCCAGTACTTC

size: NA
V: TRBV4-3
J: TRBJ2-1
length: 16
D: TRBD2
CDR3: CASSQEGGRVWNEQFF
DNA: TGCGCCAGCAGCCAAGAGGGCGGGAGGGTATGGAATGAGCAGTTCTTC

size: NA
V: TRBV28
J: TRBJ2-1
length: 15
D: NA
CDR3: CASSLRRARCNEQFF
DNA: TGTGCCAGCAGCCTAAGGAGGGCGCGCTGCAATGAGCAGTTCTTC

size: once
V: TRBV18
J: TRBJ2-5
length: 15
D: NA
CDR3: CASSRPGSHQETQYF
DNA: TGTGCCAGCTCTCGCCCTGGGAGTCACCAAGAGACCCAGTACTTC

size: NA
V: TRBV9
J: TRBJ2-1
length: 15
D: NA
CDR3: CASSVRGSSSNEQFF
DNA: TGTGCCAGCAGCGTTCGGGGGAGTTCTAGCAATGAGCAGTTCTTC

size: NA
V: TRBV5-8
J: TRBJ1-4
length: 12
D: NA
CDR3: CASSQRGAKLFF
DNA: TGTGCCAGCAGCCAGAGAGGGGCAAAACTGTTTTTT

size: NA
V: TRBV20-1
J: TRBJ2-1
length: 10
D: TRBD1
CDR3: CSARGQVQFF
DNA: TGCAGTGCTAGGGGACAGGTCCAGTTCTTC

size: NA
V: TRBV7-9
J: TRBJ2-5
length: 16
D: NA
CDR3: CASSQKAGTLRETQYF
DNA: TGTGCCAGCAGCCAAAAGGCCGGGACTCTTCGAGAGACCCAGTACTTC

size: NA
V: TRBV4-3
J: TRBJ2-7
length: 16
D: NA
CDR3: CASSAESKDPSYEQYF
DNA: TGCGCCAGCAGCGCGGAATCAAAGGACCCCTCCTACGAGCAGTACTTC

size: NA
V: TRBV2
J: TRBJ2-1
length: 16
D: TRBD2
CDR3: CASSEAGTSGSNEQFF
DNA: TGTGCCAGCAGTGAAGCGGGGACTAGCGGGAGCAATGAGCAGTTCTTC

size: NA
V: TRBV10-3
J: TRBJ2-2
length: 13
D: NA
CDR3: CATGPKNTGELFF
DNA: TGTGCCACAGGACCAAAAAACACCGGGGAGCTGTTTTTT

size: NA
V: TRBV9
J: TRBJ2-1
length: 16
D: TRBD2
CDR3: CASSVGSGSFGNEQFF
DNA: TGTGCCAGCAGCGTGGGTAGCGGGAGCTTCGGCAATGAGCAGTTCTTC

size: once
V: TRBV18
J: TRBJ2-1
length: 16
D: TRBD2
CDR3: CASSPLLAGGLNEQFF
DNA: TGTGCCAGCTCACCCCTCCTAGCGGGAGGGCTCAATGAGCAGTTCTTC

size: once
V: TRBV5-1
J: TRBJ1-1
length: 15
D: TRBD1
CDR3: CASSLDRQGATEAFF
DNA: TGCGCCAGCAGCTTGGATCGGCAGGGGGCGACTGAAGCTTTCTTT

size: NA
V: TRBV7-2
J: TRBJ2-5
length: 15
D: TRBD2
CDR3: CASSFSREGWETQYF
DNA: TGTGCCAGCAGCTTTTCGCGGGAGGGCTGGGAGACCCAGTACTTC

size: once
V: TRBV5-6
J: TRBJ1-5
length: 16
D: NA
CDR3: CASSLGDGNSNQPQHF
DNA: TGTGCCAGCAGCTTGGGGGACGGAAATAGCAATCAGCCCCAGCATTTT

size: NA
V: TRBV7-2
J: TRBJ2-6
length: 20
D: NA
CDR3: CASSLAPSSTHISGANVLTF
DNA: TGTGCCAGCAGCTTAGCCCCGAGCTCGACCCACATCTCTGGGGCCAACGTCCTGACTTTC

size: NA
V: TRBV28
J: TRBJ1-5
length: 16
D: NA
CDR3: CASSLNQGRSNQPQHF
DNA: TGTGCCAGCAGTTTAAACCAGGGTCGTAGCAATCAGCCCCAGCATTTT

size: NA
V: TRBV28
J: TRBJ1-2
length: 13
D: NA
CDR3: CASSLGILYGYTF
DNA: TGTGCCAGCAGTTTGGGGATCCTTTATGGCTACACCTTC

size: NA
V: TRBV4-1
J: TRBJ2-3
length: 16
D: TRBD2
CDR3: CASSPTSGRMTDTQYF
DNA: TGCGCCAGCAGCCCGACTAGCGGGAGGATGACAGATACGCAGTATTTT

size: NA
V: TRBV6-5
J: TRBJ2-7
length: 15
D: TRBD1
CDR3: CASTPRGTGGWEQYF
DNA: TGTGCCAGCACCCCCCGTGGGACAGGGGGTTGGGAGCAGTACTTC

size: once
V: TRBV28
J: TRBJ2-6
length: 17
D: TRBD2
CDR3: CASSPTSEPSGANVLTF
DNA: TGTGCCAGCAGTCCGACTAGCGAGCCATCTGGGGCCAACGTCCTGACTTTC

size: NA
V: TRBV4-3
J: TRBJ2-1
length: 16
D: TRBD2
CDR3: CASSQDGPSGTDPQFF
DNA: TGCGCCAGCAGCCAAGATGGTCCTAGCGGGACAGATCCGCAGTTCTTC

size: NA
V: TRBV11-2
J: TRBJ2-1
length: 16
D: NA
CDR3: CASSPLKRVSYNEQFF
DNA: TGTGCCAGCAGCCCCCTCAAGCGGGTGTCCTACAATGAGCAGTTCTTC

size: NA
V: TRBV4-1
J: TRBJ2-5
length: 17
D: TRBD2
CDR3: CASSQAEGRGFQETQYF
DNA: TGCGCCAGCAGCCAAGCCGAAGGGAGGGGCTTTCAAGAGACCCAGTACTTC

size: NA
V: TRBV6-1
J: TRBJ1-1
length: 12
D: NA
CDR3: CASIRDYPEAFF
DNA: TGTGCCAGCATTCGAGATTACCCTGAAGCTTTCTTT

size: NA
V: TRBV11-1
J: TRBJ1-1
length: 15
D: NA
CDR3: CASSPGTPGWTEAFF
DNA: TGTGCCAGCAGCCCCGGGACACCTGGATGGACTGAAGCTTTCTTT

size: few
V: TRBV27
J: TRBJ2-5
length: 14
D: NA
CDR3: CASSLRGRKETQYF
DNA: TGTGCCAGCAGTTTAAGGGGCCGGAAGGAGACCCAGTACTTC

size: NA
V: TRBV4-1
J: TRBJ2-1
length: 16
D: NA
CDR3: CASSQVLLDALNEQFF
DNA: TGCGCCAGCAGCCAAGTTTTACTAGACGCGCTTAATGAGCAGTTCTTC

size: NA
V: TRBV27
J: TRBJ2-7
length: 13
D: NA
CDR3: CASGRPGEDEQYF
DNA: TGTGCCAGCGGCCGACCAGGGGAAGACGAGCAGTACTTC

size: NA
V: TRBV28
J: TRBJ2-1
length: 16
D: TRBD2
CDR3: CASSAEREEDYNEQFF
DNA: TGTGCCAGCAGTGCAGAGCGGGAGGAGGACTACAATGAGCAGTTCTTC

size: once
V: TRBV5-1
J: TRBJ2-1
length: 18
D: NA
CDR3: CASSLGVARRSSYNEQFF
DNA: TGCGCCAGCAGCTTGGGGGTAGCGCGCCGGAGCTCCTACAATGAGCAGTTCTTC